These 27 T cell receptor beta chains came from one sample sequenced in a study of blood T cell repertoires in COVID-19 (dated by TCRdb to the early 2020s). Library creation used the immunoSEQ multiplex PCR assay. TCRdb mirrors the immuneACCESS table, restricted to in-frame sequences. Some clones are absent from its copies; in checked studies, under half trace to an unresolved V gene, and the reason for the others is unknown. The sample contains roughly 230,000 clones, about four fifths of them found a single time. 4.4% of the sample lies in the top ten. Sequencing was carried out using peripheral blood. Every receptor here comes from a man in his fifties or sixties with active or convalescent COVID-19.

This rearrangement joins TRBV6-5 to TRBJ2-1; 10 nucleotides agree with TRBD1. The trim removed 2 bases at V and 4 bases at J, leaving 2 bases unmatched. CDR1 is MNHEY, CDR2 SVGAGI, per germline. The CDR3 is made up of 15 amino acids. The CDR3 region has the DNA TGTGCCAGCAGTTACCGGACAGGGGGGTACAATGAGCAGTTCTTC. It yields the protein CASSYRTGGYNEQFF.

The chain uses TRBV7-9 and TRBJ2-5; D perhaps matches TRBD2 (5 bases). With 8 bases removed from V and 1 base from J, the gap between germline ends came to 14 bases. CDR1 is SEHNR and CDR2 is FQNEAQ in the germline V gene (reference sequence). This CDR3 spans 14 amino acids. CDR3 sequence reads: CASSAGGRQETQYF. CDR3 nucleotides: TGTGCCAGCTCGGCTGGCGGGCGCCAAGAGACCCAGTACTTC.

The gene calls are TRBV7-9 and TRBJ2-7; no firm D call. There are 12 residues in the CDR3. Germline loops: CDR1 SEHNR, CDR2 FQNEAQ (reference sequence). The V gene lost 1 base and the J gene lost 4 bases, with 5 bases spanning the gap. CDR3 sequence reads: CASSLVQYEQYF. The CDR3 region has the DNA TGTGCCAGCAGCTTAGTGCAGTACGAGCAGTACTTC. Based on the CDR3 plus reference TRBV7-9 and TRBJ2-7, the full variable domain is DTGVSQNPRHKITKRGQNVTFRCDPISEHNRLYWYRQTLGQGPEFLTYFQNEAQLEKSRLLSDRFSAERPKGSFSTLEIQRTEQGDSAMYLCASSLVQYEQYFGPGTRLTVT.

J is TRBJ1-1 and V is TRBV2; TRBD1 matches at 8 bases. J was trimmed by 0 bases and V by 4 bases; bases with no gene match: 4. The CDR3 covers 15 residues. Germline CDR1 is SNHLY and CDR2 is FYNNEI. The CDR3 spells CASSVRGQVNTEAFF. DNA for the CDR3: TGTGCCAGCAGTGTCCGGGGACAGGTGAACACTGAAGCTTTCTTT.

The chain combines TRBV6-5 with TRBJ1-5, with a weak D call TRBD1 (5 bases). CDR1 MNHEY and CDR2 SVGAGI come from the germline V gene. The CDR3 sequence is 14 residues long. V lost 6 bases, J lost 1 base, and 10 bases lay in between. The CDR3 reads CASSTEGSNQPQHF. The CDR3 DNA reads TGTGCCAGCAGCACGGAGGGGAGCAATCAGCCCCAGCATTTT.

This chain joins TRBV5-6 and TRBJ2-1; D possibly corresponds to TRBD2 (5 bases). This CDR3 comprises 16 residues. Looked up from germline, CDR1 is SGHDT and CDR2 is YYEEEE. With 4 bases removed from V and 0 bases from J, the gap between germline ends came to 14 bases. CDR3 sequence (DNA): TGTGCCAGCAGCCTCGGAGGCGTCCGCTCCTACAATGAGCAGTTCTTC. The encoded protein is CASSLGGVRSYNEQFF.

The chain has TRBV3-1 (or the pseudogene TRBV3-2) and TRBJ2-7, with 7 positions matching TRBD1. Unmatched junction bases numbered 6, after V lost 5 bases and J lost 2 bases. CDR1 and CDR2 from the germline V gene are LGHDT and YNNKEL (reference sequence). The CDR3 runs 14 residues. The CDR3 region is CASSLPGQTYEQYF. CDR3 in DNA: TGTGCCAGCAGCTTACCGGGACAGACCTACGAGCAGTACTTC.

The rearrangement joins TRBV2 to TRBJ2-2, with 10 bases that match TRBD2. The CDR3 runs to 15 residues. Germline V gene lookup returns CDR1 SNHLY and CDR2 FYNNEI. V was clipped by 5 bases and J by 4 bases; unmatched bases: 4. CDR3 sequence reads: CASSPWTSGTGELFF. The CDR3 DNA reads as TGTGCCAGCAGTCCCTGGACTAGCGGCACCGGGGAGCTGTTTTTT. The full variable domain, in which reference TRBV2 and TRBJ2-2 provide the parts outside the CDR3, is EPEVTQTPSHQVTQMGQEVILRCVPISNHLYFYWYRQILGQKVEFLVSFYNNEISEKSEIFDDQFSVERPDGSNFTLKIRSTKLEDSAMYFCASSPWTSGTGELFFGEGSRLTVL.

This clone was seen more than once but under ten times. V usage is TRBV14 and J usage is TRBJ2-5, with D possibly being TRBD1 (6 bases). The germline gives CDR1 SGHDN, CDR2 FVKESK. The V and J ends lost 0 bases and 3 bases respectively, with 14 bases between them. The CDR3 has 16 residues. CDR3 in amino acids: CASSQDRIRDKETQYF. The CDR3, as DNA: TGTGCCAGCAGCCAAGATCGCATCCGGGACAAAGAGACCCAGTACTTC. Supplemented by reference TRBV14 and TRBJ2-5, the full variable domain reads EAGVTQFPSHSVIEKGQTVTLRCDPISGHDNLYWYRRVMGKEIKFLLHFVKESKQDESGMPNNRFLAERTGGTYSTLKVQPAELEDSGVYFCASSQDRIRDKETQYFGPGTRLLVL.

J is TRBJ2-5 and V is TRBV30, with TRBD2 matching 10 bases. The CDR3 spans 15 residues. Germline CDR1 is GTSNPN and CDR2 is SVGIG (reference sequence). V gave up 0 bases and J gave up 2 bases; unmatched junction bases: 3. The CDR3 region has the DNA TGTGCCTGGAGTGTAGCGGGGGGGGCGCAAGAGACCCAGTACTTC. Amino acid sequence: CAWSVAGGAQETQYF.

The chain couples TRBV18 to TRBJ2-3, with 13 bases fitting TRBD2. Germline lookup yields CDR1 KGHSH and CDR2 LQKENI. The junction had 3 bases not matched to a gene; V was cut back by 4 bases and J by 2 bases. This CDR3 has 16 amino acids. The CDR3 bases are TGTGCCAGCTCACAACTAGCGGGGGGGTTCACAGATACGCAGTATTTT. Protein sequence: CASSQLAGGFTDTQYF. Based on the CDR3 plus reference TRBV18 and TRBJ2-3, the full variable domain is NAGVMQNPRHLVRRRGQEARLRCSPMKGHSHVYWYRQLPEEGLKFMVYLQKENIIDESGMPKERFSAEFPKEGPSILRIQQVVRGDSAAYFCASSQLAGGFTDTQYFGPGTRLTVL.

The CDR3 nucleotides are TGTGCCAGCAGTCCCGACCCTCAGCGGGCGCGGCAGTACTTC. It codes for CASSPDPQRARQYF. The J gene is TRBJ2-7, the V gene TRBV27, with D perhaps TRBD2 (6 bases). V was shortened by 5 bases and J by 9 bases, with 20 bases between the two germline ends. The CDR3 sequence is 14 residues long. Germline V gene data show CDR1 as MNHEY and CDR2 as SMNVEV (reference sequence).

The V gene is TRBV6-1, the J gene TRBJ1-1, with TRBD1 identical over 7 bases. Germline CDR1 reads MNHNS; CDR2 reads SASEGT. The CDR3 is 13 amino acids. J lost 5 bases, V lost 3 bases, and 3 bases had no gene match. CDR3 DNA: TGTGCCAGCAGTGAGACAGGGATAACTGAAGCTTTCTTT. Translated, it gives CASSETGITEAFF.

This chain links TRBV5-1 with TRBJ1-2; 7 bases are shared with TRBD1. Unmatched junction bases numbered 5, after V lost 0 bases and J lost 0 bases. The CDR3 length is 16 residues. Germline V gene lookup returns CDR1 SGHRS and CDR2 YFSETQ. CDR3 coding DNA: TGCGCCAGCAGCTTGGAGGCAGGGGGAGCTAACTATGGCTACACCTTC. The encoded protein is CASSLEAGGANYGYTF. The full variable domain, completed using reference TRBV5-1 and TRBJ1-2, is KAGVTQTPRYLIKTRGQQVTLSCSPISGHRSVSWYQQTPGQGLQFLFEYFSETQRNKGNFPGRFSGRQFSNSRSEMNVSTLELGDSALYLCASSLEAGGANYGYTFGSGTRLTVV.

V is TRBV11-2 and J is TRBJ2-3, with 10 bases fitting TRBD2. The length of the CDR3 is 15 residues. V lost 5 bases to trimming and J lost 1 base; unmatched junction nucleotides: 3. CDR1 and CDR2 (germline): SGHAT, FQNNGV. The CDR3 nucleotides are TGTGCCAGCAGCCCTAGCGGGGGACGCACAGATACGCAGTATTTT. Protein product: CASSPSGGRTDTQYF.

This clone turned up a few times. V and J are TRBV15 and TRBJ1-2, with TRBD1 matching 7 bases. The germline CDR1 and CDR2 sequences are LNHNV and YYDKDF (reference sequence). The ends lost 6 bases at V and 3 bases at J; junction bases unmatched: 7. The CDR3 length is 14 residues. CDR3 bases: TGTGCCACCAGTGCAAGGCAGGGGGACTATGGCTACACCTTC. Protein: CATSARQGDYGYTF.

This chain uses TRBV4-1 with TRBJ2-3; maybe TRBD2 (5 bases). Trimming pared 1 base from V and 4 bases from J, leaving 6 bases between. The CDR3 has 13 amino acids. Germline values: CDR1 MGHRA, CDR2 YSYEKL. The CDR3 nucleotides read TGCGCCAGCAGCCAAGGACTATCAGATACGCAGTATTTT. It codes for CASSQGLSDTQYF.

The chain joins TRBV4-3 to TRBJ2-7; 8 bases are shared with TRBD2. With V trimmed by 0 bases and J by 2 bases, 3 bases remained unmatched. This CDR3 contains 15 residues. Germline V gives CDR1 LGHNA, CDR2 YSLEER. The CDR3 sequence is CASSQEERGPYEQYF. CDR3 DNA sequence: TGCGCCAGCAGCCAAGAGGAGCGGGGGCCCTACGAGCAGTACTTC.

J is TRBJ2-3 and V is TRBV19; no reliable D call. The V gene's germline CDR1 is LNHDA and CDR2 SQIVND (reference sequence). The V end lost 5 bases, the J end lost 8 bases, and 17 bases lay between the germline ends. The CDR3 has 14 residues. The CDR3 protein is CASSAETRPSTQYF. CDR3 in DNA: TGTGCCAGTAGTGCCGAAACACGACCTAGTACGCAGTATTTT.

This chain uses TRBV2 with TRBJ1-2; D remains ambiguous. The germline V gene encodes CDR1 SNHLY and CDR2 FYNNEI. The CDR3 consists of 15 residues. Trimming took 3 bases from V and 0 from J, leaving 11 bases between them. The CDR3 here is CASSDSRNPNYGYTF. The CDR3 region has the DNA TGTGCCAGCAGTGACAGCAGGAACCCTAACTATGGCTACACCTTC.

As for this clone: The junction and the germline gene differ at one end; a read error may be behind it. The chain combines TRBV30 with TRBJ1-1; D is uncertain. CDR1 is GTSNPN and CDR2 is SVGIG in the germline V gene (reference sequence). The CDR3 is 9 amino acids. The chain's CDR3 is CAWSVPPSF. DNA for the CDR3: TGTGCCTGGAGTGTCCCCCCCAGCTTT.

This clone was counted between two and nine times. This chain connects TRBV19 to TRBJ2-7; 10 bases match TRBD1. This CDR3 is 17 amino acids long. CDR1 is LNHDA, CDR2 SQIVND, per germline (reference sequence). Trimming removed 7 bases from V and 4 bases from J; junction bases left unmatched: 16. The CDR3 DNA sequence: TGTGCCAGTATCACCCAAGGCTCCGGGACAGGGGAATACGAGCAGTACTTC. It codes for CASITQGSGTGEYEQYF.

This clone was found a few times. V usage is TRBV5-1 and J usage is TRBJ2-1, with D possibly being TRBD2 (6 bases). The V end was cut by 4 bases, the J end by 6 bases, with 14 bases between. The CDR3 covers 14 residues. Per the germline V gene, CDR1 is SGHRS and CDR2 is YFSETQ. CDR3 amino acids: CASSLEGTSNEQFF. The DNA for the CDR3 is TGCGCCAGCAGCCTTGAAGGGACTTCCAATGAGCAGTTCTTC.

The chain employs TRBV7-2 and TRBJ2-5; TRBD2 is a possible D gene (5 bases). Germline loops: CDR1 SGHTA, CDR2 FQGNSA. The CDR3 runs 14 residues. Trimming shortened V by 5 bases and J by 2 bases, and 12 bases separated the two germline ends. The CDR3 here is CASSPGGLQETQYF. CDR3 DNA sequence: TGTGCCAGCAGCCCGGGCGGACTGCAAGAGACCCAGTACTTC.

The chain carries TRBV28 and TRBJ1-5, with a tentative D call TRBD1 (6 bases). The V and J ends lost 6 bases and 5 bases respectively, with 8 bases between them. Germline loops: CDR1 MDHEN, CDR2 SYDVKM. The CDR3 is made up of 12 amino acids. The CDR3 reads CASRQGYQPQHF. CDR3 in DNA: TGTGCCAGCAGACAGGGCTATCAGCCCCAGCATTTT.

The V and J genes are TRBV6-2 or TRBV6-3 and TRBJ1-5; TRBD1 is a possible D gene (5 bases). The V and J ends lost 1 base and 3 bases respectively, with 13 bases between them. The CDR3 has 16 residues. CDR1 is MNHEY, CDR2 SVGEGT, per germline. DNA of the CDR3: TGTGCCAGCAGTTACTGGGCAGGGTCGGACAATCAGCCCCAGCATTTT. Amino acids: CASSYWAGSDNQPQHF.

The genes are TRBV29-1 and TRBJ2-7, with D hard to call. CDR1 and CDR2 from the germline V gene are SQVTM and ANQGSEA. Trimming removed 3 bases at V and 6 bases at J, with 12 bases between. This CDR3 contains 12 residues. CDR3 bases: TGCAGCGTTGAGCACACAGCTGGCGAGCAGTACTTC. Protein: CSVEHTAGEQYF.